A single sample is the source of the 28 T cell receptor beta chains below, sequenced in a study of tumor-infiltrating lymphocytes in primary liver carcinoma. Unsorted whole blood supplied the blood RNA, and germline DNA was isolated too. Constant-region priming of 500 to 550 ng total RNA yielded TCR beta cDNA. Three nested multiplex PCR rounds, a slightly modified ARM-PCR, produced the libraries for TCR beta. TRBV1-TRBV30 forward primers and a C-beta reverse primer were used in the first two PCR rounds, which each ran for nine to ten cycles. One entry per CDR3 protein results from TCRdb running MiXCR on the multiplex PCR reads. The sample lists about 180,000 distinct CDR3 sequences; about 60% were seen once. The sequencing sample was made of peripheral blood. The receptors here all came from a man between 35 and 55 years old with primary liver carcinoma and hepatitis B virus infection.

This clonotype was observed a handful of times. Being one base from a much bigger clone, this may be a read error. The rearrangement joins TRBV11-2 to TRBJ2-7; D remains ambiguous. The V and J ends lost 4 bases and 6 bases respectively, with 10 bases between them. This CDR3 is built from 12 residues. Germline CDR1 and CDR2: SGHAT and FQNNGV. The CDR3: CASSSTWFEQYF. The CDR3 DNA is TGTGCCAGCAGCTCGACATGGTTCGAGCAGTACTTC.

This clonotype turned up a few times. The CDR3 DNA reads as TGCGCCAGCAGTGAGACCAGACAGAACACTGAAGCTTTCTTT. It specifies CASSETRQNTEAFF. This sequence joins TRBV10-2 and TRBJ1-1; unclear D gene. Trimming cost V 2 bases and J 1 base, with 8 bases left between them. The CDR3 length is 14 residues. CDR1 is WSHSY and CDR2 is SAAADI in the germline V gene.

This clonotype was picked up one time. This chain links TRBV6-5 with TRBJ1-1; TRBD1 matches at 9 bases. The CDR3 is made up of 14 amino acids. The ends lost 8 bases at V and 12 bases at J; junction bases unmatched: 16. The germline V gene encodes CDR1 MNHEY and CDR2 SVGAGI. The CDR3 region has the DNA TGTGCCAGCTGTCACAGGGGGCCCCGTGGAGAAACTTTCTTT. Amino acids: CASCHRGPRGETFF.

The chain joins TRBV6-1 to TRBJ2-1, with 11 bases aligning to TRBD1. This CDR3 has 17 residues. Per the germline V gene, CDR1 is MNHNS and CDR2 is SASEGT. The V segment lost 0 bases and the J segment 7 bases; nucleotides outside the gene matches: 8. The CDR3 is CASSEAGRGQGVNEQFF. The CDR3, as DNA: TGTGCCAGCAGTGAAGCTGGCAGGGGACAGGGGGTGAATGAGCAGTTCTTC.

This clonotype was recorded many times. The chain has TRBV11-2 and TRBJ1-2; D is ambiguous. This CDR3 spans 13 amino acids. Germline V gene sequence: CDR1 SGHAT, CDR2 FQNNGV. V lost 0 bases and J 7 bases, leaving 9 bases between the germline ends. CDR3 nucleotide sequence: TGTGCCAGCAGCTTAGATCCTGGGATTGGCTACACCTTC. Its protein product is CASSLDPGIGYTF.

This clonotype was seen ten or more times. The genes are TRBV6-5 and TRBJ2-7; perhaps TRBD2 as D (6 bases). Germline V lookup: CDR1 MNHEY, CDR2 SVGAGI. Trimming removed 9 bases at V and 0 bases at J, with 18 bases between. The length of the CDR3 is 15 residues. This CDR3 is CASQKEGMSSYEQYF. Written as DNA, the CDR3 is TGTGCCAGTCAAAAGGAGGGGATGAGCTCCTACGAGCAGTACTTC.

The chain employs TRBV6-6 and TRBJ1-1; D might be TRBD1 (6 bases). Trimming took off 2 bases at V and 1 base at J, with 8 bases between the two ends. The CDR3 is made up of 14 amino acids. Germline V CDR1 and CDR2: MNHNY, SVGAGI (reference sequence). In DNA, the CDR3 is TGTGCCAGCAGTTACAGGACAGAGAACACTGAAGCTTTCTTT. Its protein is CASSYRTENTEAFF.

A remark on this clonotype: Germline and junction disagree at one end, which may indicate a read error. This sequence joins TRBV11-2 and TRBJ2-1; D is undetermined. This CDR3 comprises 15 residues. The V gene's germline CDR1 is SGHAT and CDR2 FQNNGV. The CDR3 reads CAISLASISYNEQFF. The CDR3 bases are TGTGCCATCAGCTTGGCGTCGATCTCCTACAATGAGCAGTTCTTC.

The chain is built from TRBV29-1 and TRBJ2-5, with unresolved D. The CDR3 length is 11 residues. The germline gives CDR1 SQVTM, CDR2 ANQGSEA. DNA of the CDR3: TGCGGTGCCTGTTGGGGAGAGACCCAGTACTTC. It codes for CGACWGETQYF.

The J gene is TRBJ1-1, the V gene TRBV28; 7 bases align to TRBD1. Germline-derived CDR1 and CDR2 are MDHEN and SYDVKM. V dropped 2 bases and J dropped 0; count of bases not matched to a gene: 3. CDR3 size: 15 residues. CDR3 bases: TGTGCCAGCAGTTTACCGGGACAGATGAACACTGAAGCTTTCTTT. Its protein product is CASSLPGQMNTEAFF.

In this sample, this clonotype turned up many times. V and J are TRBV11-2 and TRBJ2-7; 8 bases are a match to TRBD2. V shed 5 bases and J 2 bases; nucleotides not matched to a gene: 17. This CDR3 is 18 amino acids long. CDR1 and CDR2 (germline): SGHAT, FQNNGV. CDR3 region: CASSHPGVSGMGPYEQYF. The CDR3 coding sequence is TGTGCCAGCAGCCACCCGGGGGTTAGCGGGATGGGGCCCTACGAGCAGTACTTC.

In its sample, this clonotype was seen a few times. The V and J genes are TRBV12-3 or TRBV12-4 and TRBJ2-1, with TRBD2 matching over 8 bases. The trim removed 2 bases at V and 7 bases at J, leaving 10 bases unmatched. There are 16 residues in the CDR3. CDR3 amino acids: CASSLIGLAGQNEQFF. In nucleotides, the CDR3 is TGTGCCAGCAGTTTAATCGGGTTAGCGGGGCAGAATGAGCAGTTCTTC.

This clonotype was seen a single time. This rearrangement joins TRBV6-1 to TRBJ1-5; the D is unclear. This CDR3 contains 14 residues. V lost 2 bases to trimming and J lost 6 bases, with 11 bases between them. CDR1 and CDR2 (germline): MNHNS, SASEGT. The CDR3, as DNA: TGTGCCAGCAGTGAACCCGGGGTGGGTCAGCCCCAGCATTTT. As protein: CASSEPGVGQPQHF.

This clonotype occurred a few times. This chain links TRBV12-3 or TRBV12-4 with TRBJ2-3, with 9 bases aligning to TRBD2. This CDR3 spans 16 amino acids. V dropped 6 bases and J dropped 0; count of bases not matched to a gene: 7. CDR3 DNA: TGTGCCAGCAGACCAAACCTAGCGGGAAGCACAGATACGCAGTATTTT. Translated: CASRPNLAGSTDTQYF.

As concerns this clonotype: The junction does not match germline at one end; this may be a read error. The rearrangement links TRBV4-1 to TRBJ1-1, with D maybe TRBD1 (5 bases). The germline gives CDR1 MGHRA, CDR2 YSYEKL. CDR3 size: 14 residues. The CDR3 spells CVSSHYGADTEAFF. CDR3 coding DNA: TGCGTCAGCAGCCATTACGGGGCCGACACTGAAGCTTTCTTT.

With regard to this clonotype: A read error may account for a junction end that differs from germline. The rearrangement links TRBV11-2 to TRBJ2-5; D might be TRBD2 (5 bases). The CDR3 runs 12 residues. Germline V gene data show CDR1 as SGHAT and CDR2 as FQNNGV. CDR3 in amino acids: CSSSLEERAQYF. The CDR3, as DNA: TGTTCCAGCAGCTTGGAGGAGAGGGCCCAGTACTTC.

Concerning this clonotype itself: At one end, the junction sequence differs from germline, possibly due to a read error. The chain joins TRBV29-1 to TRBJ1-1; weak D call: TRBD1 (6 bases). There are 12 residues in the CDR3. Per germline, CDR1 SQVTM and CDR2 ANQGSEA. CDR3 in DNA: TGCAACATTGACGCAGGGGACACTGAAGCTTTCTTC. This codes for CNIDAGDTEAFF. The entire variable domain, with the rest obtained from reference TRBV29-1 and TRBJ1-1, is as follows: SAVISQKPSRDICQRGTSLTIQCQVDSQVTMMFWYRQQPGQSLTLIATANQGSEATYESGFVIDKFPISRPNLTFSTLTVSNMSPEDSSIYLCNIDAGDTEAFFGQGTRLTVV.

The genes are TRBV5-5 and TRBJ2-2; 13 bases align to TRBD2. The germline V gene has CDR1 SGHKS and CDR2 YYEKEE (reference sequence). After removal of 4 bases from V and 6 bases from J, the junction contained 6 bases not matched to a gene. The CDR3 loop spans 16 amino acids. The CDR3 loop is CASSGGTSGIAGELFF. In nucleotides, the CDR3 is TGTGCCAGCAGCGGCGGGACTAGCGGGATAGCCGGGGAGCTGTTTTTT.

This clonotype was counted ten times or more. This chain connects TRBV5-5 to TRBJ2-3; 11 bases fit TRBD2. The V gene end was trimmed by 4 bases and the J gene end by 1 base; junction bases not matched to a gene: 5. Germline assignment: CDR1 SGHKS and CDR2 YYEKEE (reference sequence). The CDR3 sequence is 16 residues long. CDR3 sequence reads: CASSISGRAGTDTQYF. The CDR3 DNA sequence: TGTGCCAGCAGCATTAGCGGGAGGGCCGGCACAGATACGCAGTATTTT.

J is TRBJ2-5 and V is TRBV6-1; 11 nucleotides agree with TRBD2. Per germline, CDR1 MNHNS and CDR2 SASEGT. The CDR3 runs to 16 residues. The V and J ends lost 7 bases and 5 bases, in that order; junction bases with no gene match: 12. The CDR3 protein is CASIFTFSGREETQYF. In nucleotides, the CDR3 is TGTGCCAGCATCTTTACCTTTAGCGGGAGGGAGGAGACCCAGTACTTC.

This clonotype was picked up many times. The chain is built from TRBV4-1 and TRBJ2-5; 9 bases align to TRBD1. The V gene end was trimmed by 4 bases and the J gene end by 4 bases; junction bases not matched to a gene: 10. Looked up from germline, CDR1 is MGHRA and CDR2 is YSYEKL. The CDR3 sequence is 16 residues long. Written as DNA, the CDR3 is TGCGCCAGCAGCCGTCGGGACAGGGATATAGGAGAGACCCAGTACTTC. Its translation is CASSRRDRDIGETQYF.

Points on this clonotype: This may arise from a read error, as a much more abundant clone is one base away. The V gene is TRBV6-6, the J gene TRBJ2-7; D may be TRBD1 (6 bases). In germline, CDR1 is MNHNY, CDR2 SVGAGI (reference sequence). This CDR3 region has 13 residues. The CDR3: CASSKGHSYEQCF. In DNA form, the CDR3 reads TGTGCCAGCAGTAAGGGACACTCCTACGAGCAGTGCTTC.

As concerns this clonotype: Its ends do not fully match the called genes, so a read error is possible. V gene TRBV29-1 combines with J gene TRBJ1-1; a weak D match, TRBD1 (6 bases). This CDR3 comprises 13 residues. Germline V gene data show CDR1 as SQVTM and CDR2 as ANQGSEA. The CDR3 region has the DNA TGCAGCCTTCGACAGGACCTGAACACTGACGCTTTCTTT. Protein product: CSLRQDLNTDAFF.

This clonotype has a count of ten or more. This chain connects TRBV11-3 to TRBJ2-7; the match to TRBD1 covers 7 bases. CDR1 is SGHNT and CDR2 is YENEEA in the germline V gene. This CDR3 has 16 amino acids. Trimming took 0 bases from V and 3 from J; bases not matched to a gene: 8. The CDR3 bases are TGTGCCAGCAGCTTAGAGGACAGGTTCCGTCACTACGAGCAGTACTTC. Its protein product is CASSLEDRFRHYEQYF. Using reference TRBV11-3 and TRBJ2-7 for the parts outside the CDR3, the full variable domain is EAGVVQSPRYKIIEKKQPVAFWCNPISGHNTLYWYLQNLGQGPELLIRYENEEAVDDSQLPKDRFSAERLKGVDSTLKIQPAELGDSAVYLCASSLEDRFRHYEQYFGPGTRLTVT.

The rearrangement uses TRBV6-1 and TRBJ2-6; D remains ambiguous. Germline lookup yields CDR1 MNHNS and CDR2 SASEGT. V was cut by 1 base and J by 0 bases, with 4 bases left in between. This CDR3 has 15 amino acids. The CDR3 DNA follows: TGTGCCAGCAGTGAAGGACCCTCTGGGGCCAACGTCCTGACTTTC. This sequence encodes CASSEGPSGANVLTF.

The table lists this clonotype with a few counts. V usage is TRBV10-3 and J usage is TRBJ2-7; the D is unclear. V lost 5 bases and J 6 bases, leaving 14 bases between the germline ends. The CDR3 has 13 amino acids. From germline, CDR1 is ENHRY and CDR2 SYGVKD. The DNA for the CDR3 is TGTGCCATCAGTAGCGACCAGACCAGCGAGCAGTACTTC. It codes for CAISSDQTSEQYF.

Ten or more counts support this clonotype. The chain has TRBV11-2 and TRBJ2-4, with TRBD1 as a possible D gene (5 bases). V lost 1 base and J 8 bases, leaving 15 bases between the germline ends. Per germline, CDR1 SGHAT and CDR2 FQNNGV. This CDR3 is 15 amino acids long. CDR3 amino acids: CASSLGQGGWDIQYF. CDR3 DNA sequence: TGTGCCAGCAGCTTAGGTCAGGGCGGCTGGGACATTCAGTACTTC.

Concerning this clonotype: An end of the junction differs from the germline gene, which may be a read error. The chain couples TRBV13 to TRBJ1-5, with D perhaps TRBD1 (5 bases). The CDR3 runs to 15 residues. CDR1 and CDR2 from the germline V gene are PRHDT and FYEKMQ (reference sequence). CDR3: CASSPGGDSNQPLHF. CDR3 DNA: TGTGCCAGCAGCCCCGGGGGGGATAGCAATCAGCCCCTGCATTTT.